The 7 T cell receptor beta chains in this list originate from one sample, sequenced in a study of cytomegalovirus exposure and HLA in healthy donors. The study ran its PCR with 60 Vbeta and 13 Jbeta primers. Method: immunoSEQ multiplex PCR; TCRdb's copy keeps in-frame clones and lacks some. The table records 130,000 to 150,000 clones, around 73% of them present only once. The sequencing sample was made of PBMCs. Receptors originate from a human donor in good health.

This CDR3 is CASAEQSLSYEQYF. For the CDR3, the DNA is TGTGCCAGCGCCGAACAGTCCCTCTCCTACGAGCAGTACTTC. The rearrangement uses TRBV6-5 and TRBJ2-7; D is undetermined. V lost 8 bases and J 0 bases, leaving 14 bases between the germline ends. The CDR3 loop spans 14 amino acids. The V gene's germline CDR1 is MNHEY and CDR2 SVGAGI.

The V call is TRBV4-2, the J call TRBJ2-1; tentative D call: TRBD2 (5 bases). The germline V gene encodes CDR1 LGHNA and CDR2 YNFKEQ. Trimming removed 4 bases at V and 6 bases at J, with 13 bases between. CDR3 size: 14 residues. The CDR3 sequence: CASSPMGAGNEQFF. The CDR3, as DNA: TGTGCCAGCAGCCCGATGGGCGCGGGCAATGAGCAGTTCTTC.

The V gene is TRBV6-1, the J gene TRBJ2-7, with D tentatively TRBD1 (6 bases). The V gene lost 3 bases and the J gene lost 6 bases, with 9 bases spanning the gap. CDR1 is MNHNS, CDR2 SASEGT, per germline. This CDR3 spans 12 amino acids. The CDR3 nucleotides are TGTGCCAGCAGTGACCAAGGGGGCGAGCAGTACTTC. Translation: CASSDQGGEQYF.

The chain links TRBV5-1 to TRBJ2-7; possible D gene TRBD2, 6 bases. The CDR3 is 16 amino acids. Germline V gives CDR1 SGHRS, CDR2 YFSETQ. Trimming took off 0 bases at V and 6 bases at J, with 19 bases between the two ends. The CDR3 DNA reads TGCGCCAGCAGCTTGGAACTAGCCACCCCGTGGGGCGAGCAGTACTTC. Protein product: CASSLELATPWGEQYF.

This clone showed up just once. The V call is TRBV28, the J call TRBJ2-7; a possible D gene is TRBD2 (6 bases). This CDR3 contains 13 residues. The V end lost 8 bases, the J end lost 0 bases, and 11 bases lay between the germline ends. Germline CDR1 reads MDHEN; CDR2 reads SYDVKM. CDR3 nucleotide sequence: TGTGCCAGCGGGGACTTCAGCTCCTACGAGCAGTACTTC. Its translation is CASGDFSSYEQYF.

The J gene is TRBJ1-2, the V gene TRBV7-9; no firm D call. The CDR3 has 12 amino acids. Trimming took off 2 bases at V and 8 bases at J, with 9 bases between the two ends. Germline lookup yields CDR1 SEHNR and CDR2 FQNEAQ (reference sequence). This chain's CDR3 is CASSLSSRGYTF. Here the CDR3 DNA reads TGTGCCAGCAGCTTAAGTAGCCGAGGCTACACCTTC.

The chain joins TRBV27 to TRBJ1-1; a weak D match, TRBD1 (6 bases). The CDR3 runs to 15 residues. V was clipped by 5 bases and J by 3 bases, with 16 bases between them. The germline CDR1 and CDR2 sequences are MNHEY and SMNVEV (reference sequence). CDR3 protein: CASSRDTSRDTEAFF. The CDR3, as DNA: TGTGCCAGCAGTCGGGACACATCTCGGGACACTGAAGCTTTCTTT.